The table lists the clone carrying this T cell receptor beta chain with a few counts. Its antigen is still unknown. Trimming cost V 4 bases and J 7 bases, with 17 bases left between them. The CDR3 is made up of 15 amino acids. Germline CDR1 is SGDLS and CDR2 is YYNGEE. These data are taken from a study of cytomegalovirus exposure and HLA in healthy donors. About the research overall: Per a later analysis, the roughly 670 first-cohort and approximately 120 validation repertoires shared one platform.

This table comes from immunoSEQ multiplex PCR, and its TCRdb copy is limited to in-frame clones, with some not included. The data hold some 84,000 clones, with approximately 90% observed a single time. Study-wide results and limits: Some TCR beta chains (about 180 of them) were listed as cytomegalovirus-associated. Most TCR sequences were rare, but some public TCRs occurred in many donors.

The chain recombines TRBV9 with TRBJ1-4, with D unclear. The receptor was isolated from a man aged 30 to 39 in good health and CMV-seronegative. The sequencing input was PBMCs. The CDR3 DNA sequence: TGTGCCAGCAGCCCCCGTGGAGGACTCTCTGAAAAACTGTTTTTT. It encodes CASSPRGGLSEKLFF.